This T cell receptor beta chain was sequenced for a study of CD8+CD57+ T cells in acquired aplastic anemia. Study information: The DNA of sorted CD4+ and CD8+ cells averaged around 3.2 ug.

Germline V gives CDR1 SEHNR, CDR2 FQNEAQ (reference sequence). J gave up 6 bases and V 5 bases, and 5 bases lay outside the gene matches. CDR3 length equals 15 residues. TCR beta VDJ and CDR3 profiles were obtained from a genomic DNA template. TCRdb reanalysed the reads using MiXCR and keeps one entry per CDR3 protein. The sample holds some 130,000 distinct CDR3 sequences, around two fifths seen once. With respect to this clonotype: Its antigen is unidentified.

Study results and caveats: Patients and controls shared 25 to 35 CD8+ CDR3 sequences, highly expressed in patients.

The chain is built from TRBV7-9 and TRBJ1-6, with TRBD1 identical over 9 bases. The sequence was obtained from a human donor in good health, serving as a control. The sample was sorted CD4+, CD8+, or CD8+CD57+ T cells (not recorded which) from PBMCs. CDR3 protein: CASSQGTGPNSPLHF. CDR3 DNA sequence: TGTGCCAGCAGCCAAGGGACAGGGCCTAATTCACCCCTCCACTTT.